The clone carrying this T cell receptor beta chain was recorded a few times. These data belong to a study of blood T cells in healthy people across ages. Study context: About one barcoded beta molecule was captured per two T cells (by template switching).

Next came a second PCR, run for roughly 7 to 12 cycles, which used a sample-barcoded 5' primer along with a J-beta primer mix. TCRdb ran MiXCR on the 5' RACE reads and lists one entry per CDR3 protein. The table lists over 700,000 distinct CDR3 sequences, approximately 53% of them singletons. The material sequenced was blood. This receptor was obtained from a man aged 80 or over in good health.

CDR3 sequence (DNA): TGTGCCAGCAGTTTAACCCGATCCCACTTCTATGGCTACACCTTC. Its protein product is CASSLTRSHFYGYTF. The chain is built from TRBV27 and TRBJ1-2; D gene ambiguous. The CDR3 spans 15 residues. Looked up from germline, CDR1 is MNHEY and CDR2 is SMNVEV (reference sequence). Trimming took off 2 bases at V and 4 bases at J, with 14 bases between the two ends.